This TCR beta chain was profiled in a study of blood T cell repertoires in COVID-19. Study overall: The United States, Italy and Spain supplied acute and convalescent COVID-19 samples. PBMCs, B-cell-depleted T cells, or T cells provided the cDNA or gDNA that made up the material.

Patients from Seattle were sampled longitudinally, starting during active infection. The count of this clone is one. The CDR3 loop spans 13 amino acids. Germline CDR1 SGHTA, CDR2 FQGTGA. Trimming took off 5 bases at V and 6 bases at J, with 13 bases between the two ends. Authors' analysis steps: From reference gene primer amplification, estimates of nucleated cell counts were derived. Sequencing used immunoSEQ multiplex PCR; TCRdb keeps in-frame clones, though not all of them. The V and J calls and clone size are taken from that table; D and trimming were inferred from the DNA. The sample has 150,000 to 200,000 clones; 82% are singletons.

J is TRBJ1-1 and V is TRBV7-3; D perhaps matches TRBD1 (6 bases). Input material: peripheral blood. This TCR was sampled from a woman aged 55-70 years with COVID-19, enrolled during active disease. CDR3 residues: CASSLQGRAEAFF. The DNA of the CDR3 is TGTGCCAGCAGCCTACAGGGTAGGGCTGAAGCTTTCTTT.